The 27 T cell receptor beta chains listed next were all sequenced from one sample in a study of PD-1 blockade in classical Hodgkin lymphoma. Only in-frame clones appear in the TCRdb table, and some are missing; sequencing was by immunoSEQ multiplex PCR. The sample holds 5,000 or so clones, 55% to 65% seen once. Every patient experienced relapse after autologous stem cell transplantation, and brentuximab vedotin exposure varied. This material consisted of peripheral blood mononuclear cells (PBMCs), taken at baseline. The receptors originated from a human donor with classical Hodgkin lymphoma.

The chain recombines TRBV10-3 with TRBJ2-7; TRBD1 matches 10 bases. The CDR3 is 13 residues long. V lost 8 bases to trimming and J lost 4 bases; unmatched junction nucleotides: 5. Per the germline V gene, CDR1 is ENHRY and CDR2 is SYGVKD. CDR3 DNA sequence: TGTGCCATCCGGGGACAGGGGACTTACGAGCAGTACTTC. It is translated as CAIRGQGTYEQYF.

This clone is labeled as large. The chain joins TRBV7-9 to TRBJ2-1; possible D gene TRBD2, 7 bases. Germline loops: CDR1 SEHNR, CDR2 FQNEAQ (reference sequence). The V and J ends lost 4 bases and 4 bases respectively, with 17 bases between them. The CDR3 has 16 residues. The CDR3 coding sequence is TGTGCCAGCAGCTCTTGGGACGGGGGGCAATACAATGAGCAGTTCTTC. Translation gives CASSSWDGGQYNEQFF.

The rearrangement joins TRBV28 to TRBJ1-5; D perhaps matches TRBD1 (5 bases). Germline V gene sequence: CDR1 MDHEN, CDR2 SYDVKM. Trimming cost V 2 bases and J 6 bases, with 20 bases left between them. The CDR3 covers 17 residues. This chain's CDR3 is CASSLPTNGPGGQPQHF. In DNA, the CDR3 is TGTGCCAGCAGTTTACCCACTAACGGACCCGGGGGTCAGCCCCAGCATTTT.

Note on this clone: The junction does not match germline at one end; this may be a read error. This chain joins TRBV14 and TRBJ2-7, with D maybe TRBD1 (6 bases). Germline V gives CDR1 SGHDN, CDR2 FVKESK. The CDR3 contains 13 residues. CDR3 DNA: TGTGCCAGCAGCCTAACGGACAGAGTAGACCAAAAATTC. Its protein product is CASSLTDRVDQKF.

V and J are TRBV10-3 and TRBJ1-2; weak D call: TRBD1 (6 bases). The germline gives CDR1 ENHRY, CDR2 SYGVKD. Trimming removed 9 bases from V and 5 bases from J, with 16 bases in between. This CDR3 has 13 amino acids. CDR3 amino acids: CAISGEGTYGYTF. DNA of the CDR3: TGTGCCATTTCAGGGGAAGGGACTTATGGCTACACCTTC.

This clone counts as medium-sized. The gene calls are TRBV27 and TRBJ2-7, with unresolved D. The CDR3 totals 15 residues. Germline V gene lookup returns CDR1 MNHEY and CDR2 SMNVEV (reference sequence). V gave up 3 bases and J gave up 4 bases, with 16 bases separating them. CDR3 nucleotide sequence: TGTGCCAGCAGTTTGGCCCGCGCCCCTGGTTACGAGCAGTACTTC. Its protein product is CASSLARAPGYEQYF.

This clone was observed a handful of times. The V call is TRBV27, the J call TRBJ1-2; 9 bases line up with TRBD1. Per germline, CDR1 MNHEY and CDR2 SMNVEV (reference sequence). CDR3 length: 14 residues. V lost 7 bases and J lost 6; bases outside the gene matches: 9. This chain's CDR3 is CASTHRGQRDGYTF. CDR3 nucleotides: TGTGCCAGCACCCACAGGGGGCAGCGGGATGGCTACACCTTC.

The chain combines TRBV14 with TRBJ2-5; no clear D. The J call is uncertain, as TRBJ2-7 better fits the DNA end. The CDR3 has 16 amino acids. Germline assignment: CDR1 SGHDN and CDR2 FVKESK. CDR3 sequence reads: CASSPSMGPSSYEQYF. CDR3 DNA: TGTGCCAGCAGCCCCTCGATGGGCCCAAGCTCCTACGAGCAGTACTTC.

The rearrangement uses TRBV10-3 and TRBJ2-7, with 9 bases aligning to TRBD1. The CDR3 runs 13 residues. V was pared by 0 bases and J by 8 bases, with 2 bases of the junction left unmatched. Germline V gene sequence: CDR1 ENHRY, CDR2 SYGVKD. This CDR3 is CAISESTGGQQYF. DNA for the CDR3: TGTGCCATCAGTGAGTCTACAGGGGGCCAGCAGTACTTC.

In its sample, this clone was seen once. This rearrangement joins TRBV21-1 to TRBJ1-2. TRBV21-1 has pseudogene status. CDR3 length: 14 amino acids. CDR3: CASSSKGTALGYTF. DNA of the CDR3: TGTGCCAGCAGTTCCAAGGGAACAGCGCTTGGCTACACCTTC.

The chain joins TRBV19 to TRBJ1-2; TRBD1 might be the D (6 bases). Between the trimmed V and J ends, which lost 3 bases and 0 bases, there was a span of 8 bases. The length of the CDR3 is 14 residues. From germline, CDR1 is LNHDA and CDR2 SQIVND (reference sequence). CDR3 nucleotides: TGTGCCAGTAGTATGGCAGGGGCTAACTATGGCTACACCTTC. Its protein is CASSMAGANYGYTF. The full variable domain, its missing parts supplied by reference TRBV19 and TRBJ1-2, is DGGITQSPKYLFRKEGQNVTLSCEQNLNHDAMYWYRQDPGQGLRLIYYSQIVNDFQKGDIAEGYSVSREKKESFPLTVTSAQKNPTAFYLCASSMAGANYGYTFGSGTRLTVV.

This rearrangement joins TRBV6-5 to TRBJ2-2; no firm D call. The CDR3 runs to 14 residues. The germline V gene has CDR1 MNHEY and CDR2 SVGAGI. V was pared by 6 bases and J by 5 bases, with 13 bases between. The CDR3: CASRLQWGTGELFF. The CDR3 nucleotides are TGTGCCAGCAGATTACAATGGGGTACCGGGGAGCTGTTTTTT.

This clone was counted a single time. DNA of the CDR3: TGTGCCAGTAGCCCAGGGGGCCTTTACAATGAGCAGTTCTTC. Its protein product is CASSPGGLYNEQFF. This sequence joins TRBV19 and TRBJ2-1; 8 nucleotides match TRBD1. Germline values: CDR1 LNHDA, CDR2 SQIVND (reference sequence). V shed 6 bases, J shed 4 bases, and the junction held 5 bases outside the gene matches. CDR3 length equals 14 residues.

The chain carries TRBV5-6 and TRBJ1-1; D may be TRBD1 (5 bases). CDR3 length: 15 amino acids. Germline CDR1 SGHDT, CDR2 YYEEEE. Deletions cut 1 base from V and 0 bases from J, with 10 bases between. The CDR3 is CASSLKWGLNTEAFF. Here the CDR3 DNA reads TGTGCCAGCAGCTTGAAATGGGGGTTGAACACTGAAGCTTTCTTT.

The chain recombines TRBV19 with TRBJ1-1; D is perhaps TRBD1 (5 bases). CDR1 LNHDA and CDR2 SQIVND come from the germline V gene (reference sequence). The CDR3 loop spans 15 amino acids. V was cut by 7 bases and J by 3 bases, with 18 bases left in between. The DNA for the CDR3 is TGTGCCAGTACCGTTGCTGACTGGGGGGACACTGAAGCTTTCTTT. Its translation: CASTVADWGDTEAFF.

The chain has TRBV7-9 and TRBJ2-5, with 8 bases lining up with TRBD1. The CDR3 runs 15 residues. J was trimmed by 5 bases and V by 3 bases; bases with no gene match: 8. Looked up from germline, CDR1 is SEHNR and CDR2 is FQNEAQ (reference sequence). CDR3 in DNA: TGTGCCAGCAGCTTCAGGCAGGGGGCACGGGAGACCCAGTACTTC. The encoded protein is CASSFRQGARETQYF.

The chain recombines TRBV19 with TRBJ1-3; a possible D gene is TRBD1 (5 bases). The CDR3 loop spans 14 amino acids. V was clipped by 5 bases and J by 4 bases, with 12 bases between them. Germline V gene sequence: CDR1 LNHDA, CDR2 SQIVND (reference sequence). The CDR3 protein is CASSPGTGGNTIYF. The CDR3 coding sequence is TGTGCCAGTAGTCCAGGCACAGGAGGAAACACCATATATTTT.

This clone was seen a few times. The rearrangement uses TRBV29-1 and TRBJ2-7; D is unclear. Deletions cut 5 bases from V and 2 bases from J, with 13 bases between. There are 13 residues in the CDR3. The germline V gene has CDR1 SQVTM and CDR2 ANQGSEA. The CDR3 DNA sequence: TGCAGCGTTACCTACCCAGGCGCCTACGAGCAGTACTTC. It codes for CSVTYPGAYEQYF.

By sample fraction, this clone is medium-sized (0.01 to 0.1%). The chain combines TRBV7-8 with TRBJ1-3, with TRBD1 as a possible D gene (5 bases). Germline V CDR1 and CDR2: SGHVS, FQNEAQ. This CDR3 contains 14 residues. V was cut by 7 bases and J by 2 bases, with 12 bases left in between. The CDR3 is CASTPMGPGNTIYF. The DNA of the CDR3 is TGTGCCAGCACCCCTATGGGGCCTGGAAACACCATATATTTT.

The chain recombines TRBV2 with TRBJ2-2; 9 bases are a match to TRBD2. The CDR3 sequence is 16 residues long. Germline CDR1 SNHLY, CDR2 FYNNEI. V gave up 4 bases and J gave up 1 base; unmatched junction bases: 4. This CDR3 reads CASSALLAGNTGELFF. The CDR3 bases are TGTGCCAGCAGTGCACTACTAGCGGGGAACACCGGGGAGCTGTTTTTT. The entire variable domain, with the rest obtained from reference TRBV2 and TRBJ2-2, is as follows: EPEVTQTPSHQVTQMGQEVILRCVPISNHLYFYWYRQILGQKVEFLVSFYNNEISEKSEIFDDQFSVERPDGSNFTLKIRSTKLEDSAMYFCASSALLAGNTGELFFGEGSRLTVL.

The chain uses TRBV11-1 and TRBJ2-4; D gene unclear. This CDR3 spans 14 amino acids. Germline loops: CDR1 SGHAT, CDR2 FQDESV (reference sequence). V lost 3 bases and J lost 0, with 6 bases in between. This chain's CDR3 is CASSFGIAKNIQYF. CDR3 sequence (DNA): TGTGCCAGCAGCTTCGGTATAGCCAAAAACATTCAGTACTTC.

The chain employs TRBV6-6 and TRBJ1-2; no clear D. The CDR3 sequence is 11 residues long. V shed 0 bases and J shed 4 bases, with 0 bases lying between them. Germline V gene sequence: CDR1 MNHNY, CDR2 SVGAGI (reference sequence). In nucleotides, the CDR3 is TGTGCCAGCAGTTACTCCTATGGCTACACCTTC. It yields the protein CASSYSYGYTF.

The rearrangement joins TRBV9 to TRBJ2-1; the match to TRBD1 covers 7 bases. There are 14 residues in the CDR3. Germline V gives CDR1 SGDLS, CDR2 YYNGEE. With V trimmed by 3 bases and J by 4 bases, 4 bases remained unmatched. CDR3 bases: TGTGCCAGCAGCGAGAGGACAGGTTACAATGAGCAGTTCTTC. Translated, it gives CASSERTGYNEQFF.

J is TRBJ2-1 and V is TRBV13, with 11 nucleotides matching TRBD2. V was pared by 5 bases and J by 8 bases, with 11 bases of the junction left unmatched. The CDR3 covers 16 residues. The germline CDR1 and CDR2 sequences are PRHDT and FYEKMQ (reference sequence). The CDR3 coding sequence is TGTGCCAGCAGCCCAATTAGCGGGGGGGCGATGGATGAGCAGTTCTTC. This gives the protein CASSPISGGAMDEQFF.

The chain employs TRBV27 and TRBJ1-5; D is uncertain. The CDR3 consists of 13 residues. Germline lookup yields CDR1 MNHEY and CDR2 SMNVEV (reference sequence). Trimming cost V 0 bases and J 3 bases, with 3 bases left between them. As DNA, the CDR3 is TGTGCCAGCAGTTTATCCCTCAATCAGCCCCAGCATTTT. Translation: CASSLSLNQPQHF.

The chain has TRBV14 and TRBJ2-5; no clear D gene. V lost 1 base, J lost 4 bases, and 10 bases lay in between. The CDR3 runs 14 residues. Germline CDR1 is SGHDN and CDR2 is FVKESK. Here the CDR3 DNA reads TGTGCCAGCAGCCAAGCCCAGCGCGGAGAGACCCAGTACTTC. Translating gives CASSQAQRGETQYF.

The V call is TRBV5-1, the J call TRBJ2-1; D possibly matches TRBD1 or TRBD2 (5 bases each). The CDR3 runs 15 residues. Trimming removed 7 bases from V and 8 bases from J, with 22 bases in between. CDR1 is SGHRS, CDR2 YFSETQ, per germline. CDR3: CASYSRDDHRDEQFF. CDR3 in DNA: TGCGCCAGCTACTCTCGGGACGACCATCGGGATGAGCAGTTCTTC.